These 21 T cell receptor beta chains share one sample of origin, sequenced in a study of blood T cell repertoires in COVID-19. Libraries were prepared by immunoSEQ multiplex PCR; TCRdb keeps only in-frame clonotypes and omits some of them. Among approximately 670,000 clones, about 90% were seen once, and the ten largest hold 0.2% to 0.3%. Sequencing was done on a sample of peripheral blood. Source of these receptors: a woman in her late teens or twenties with acute or convalescent COVID-19.

V gene TRBV11-3 combines with J gene TRBJ2-5; D is uncertain. Germline CDR1 reads SGHNT; CDR2 reads YENEEA. CDR3 size: 16 residues. Trimming stripped 1 base from V and 5 bases from J, with 17 bases between. As DNA, the CDR3 is TGTGCCAGCAGCTTAGCCCACCAGGAACCTCAGGAGACCCAGTACTTC. Translated: CASSLAHQEPQETQYF.

The chain uses TRBV27 and TRBJ2-5; D is unclear. The germline V gene encodes CDR1 MNHEY and CDR2 SMNVEV (reference sequence). This CDR3 contains 14 residues. V was clipped by 5 bases and J by 7 bases, with 17 bases between them. In DNA, the CDR3 is TGTGCCAGCAGTCCCAAGCCAGCGATCGGGACCCAGTACTTC. Residues: CASSPKPAIGTQYF.

J is TRBJ2-1 and V is TRBV24-1; D is unresolved. This CDR3 has 13 residues. V gave up 3 bases and J gave up 8 bases, with 10 bases separating them. Germline lookup yields CDR1 KGHDR and CDR2 SFDVKD. The CDR3 nucleotides are TGTGCCACCAGTGATACGGAGTCGTATGAGCAGTTCTTC. Translated, it gives CATSDTESYEQFF.

The chain joins TRBV9 to TRBJ1-3, with a tentative D call TRBD1 (6 bases). Germline loops: CDR1 SGDLS, CDR2 YYNGEE. V lost 0 bases and J lost 7, with 11 bases in between. The CDR3 covers 14 residues. This CDR3 reads CASSVAQGRNTIYF. The CDR3 nucleotides are TGTGCCAGCAGCGTAGCACAGGGAAGGAACACCATATATTTT.

J is TRBJ1-1 and V is TRBV5-4; possible D gene TRBD1, 5 bases. CDR3 size: 15 residues. With 6 bases removed from V and 7 bases from J, the gap between germline ends came to 22 bases. Looked up from germline, CDR1 is SGHNT and CDR2 is YYREEE (reference sequence). CDR3 in amino acids: CASTKEGQSSGEAFF. The CDR3 DNA follows: TGTGCCAGCACCAAGGAGGGGCAGTCCTCCGGTGAAGCTTTCTTT.

The chain links TRBV5-6 to TRBJ1-2; 10 positions agree with TRBD1. Germline CDR1 and CDR2: SGHDT and YYEEEE. The junction had 7 bases not matched to a gene; V was cut back by 2 bases and J by 3 bases. The CDR3 is 16 amino acids. Here the CDR3 reads CASSLPRDRGHYGYTF. The CDR3 nucleotides are TGTGCCAGCAGCTTACCCCGGGACAGGGGTCACTATGGCTACACCTTC. Supplemented by reference TRBV5-6 and TRBJ1-2, the full variable domain reads DAGVTQSPTHLIKTRGQQVTLRCSPKSGHDTVSWYQQALGQGPQFIFQYYEEEERQRGNFPDRFSGHQFPNYSSELNVNALLLGDSALYLCASSLPRDRGHYGYTFGSGTRLTVV.

The chain links TRBV9 to TRBJ1-1, with 11 bases identical to TRBD1. J gave up 2 bases and V 3 bases, and 6 bases lay outside the gene matches. The CDR3 totals 16 residues. Germline loops: CDR1 SGDLS, CDR2 YYNGEE. CDR3 residues: CASSGGTGGDNTEAFF. Here the CDR3 DNA reads TGTGCCAGCAGCGGGGGGACAGGGGGAGACAACACTGAAGCTTTCTTT. Full variable domain (missing parts from reference TRBV9 and TRBJ1-1): DSGVTQTPKHLITATGQRVTLRCSPRSGDLSVYWYQQSLDQGLQFLIQYYNGEERAKGNILERFSAQQFPDLHSELNLSSLELGDSALYFCASSGGTGGDNTEAFFGQGTRLTVV.

V is TRBV6-6 and J is TRBJ1-5; the match to TRBD1 covers 10 bases. The CDR3 is 16 amino acids. The germline gives CDR1 MNHNY, CDR2 SVGAGI (reference sequence). V lost 3 bases to trimming and J lost 5 bases; unmatched junction nucleotides: 7. In DNA form, the CDR3 reads TGTGCCAGCAGTTATGTTCGGGACAGGGGACATCAGCCCCAGCATTTT. This encodes CASSYVRDRGHQPQHF.

The chain combines TRBV19 with TRBJ2-1, with 9 positions matching TRBD1. The CDR3 has 14 residues. Germline CDR1 reads LNHDA; CDR2 reads SQIVND (reference sequence). V shed 9 bases, J shed 2 bases, and the junction held 5 bases outside the gene matches. The CDR3 sequence is CASRRDRAYNEQFF. Written as DNA, the CDR3 is TGTGCCAGCCGCCGGGACAGGGCCTACAATGAGCAGTTCTTC.

The J gene is TRBJ1-3, the V gene TRBV6-1; D possibly corresponds to TRBD1 (5 bases). This CDR3 is 15 amino acids long. The V end was cut by 2 bases, the J end by 0 bases, with 8 bases between. Germline-derived CDR1 and CDR2 are MNHNS and SASEGT. The CDR3 bases are TGTGCCAGCAGTGAAATCGACAGCTCTGGAAACACCATATATTTT. Translating it yields CASSEIDSSGNTIYF.

The chain links TRBV7-9 to TRBJ2-7; possible D gene TRBD1, 5 bases. The CDR3 is 16 residues long. V was trimmed by 6 bases and J by 3 bases, leaving 21 bases between them. The germline CDR1 and CDR2 sequences are SEHNR and FQNEAQ (reference sequence). This CDR3 reads CASSDTDIAMYYEQYF. The CDR3 DNA reads TGTGCCAGCAGTGATACGGACATCGCGATGTACTACGAGCAGTACTTC.

This clone was recorded only once. The chain is built from TRBV7-8 and TRBJ2-3, with 7 nucleotides matching TRBD2. The CDR3 has 15 residues. V was clipped by 5 bases and J by 5 bases; unmatched bases: 10. The V gene's germline CDR1 is SGHVS and CDR2 FQNEAQ. In DNA form, the CDR3 reads TGTGCCAGCAGCCCGCCGTTGGGGAGGGGAGATACGCAGTATTTT. Translated: CASSPPLGRGDTQYF.

The chain combines TRBV5-1 with TRBJ2-5, with D perhaps TRBD2 (6 bases). CDR3 size: 13 residues. Germline values: CDR1 SGHRS, CDR2 YFSETQ. Trimming cost V 4 bases and J 4 bases, with 11 bases left between them. The CDR3 region has the DNA TGCGCCAGCAGCGGACTACCCGGAGAGACCCAGTACTTC. Amino acid sequence: CASSGLPGETQYF.

This chain joins TRBV7-2 and TRBJ2-3, with D perhaps matching TRBD2 (6 bases). CDR1 is SGHTA, CDR2 FQGNSA, per germline. This CDR3 is built from 18 residues. V lost 1 base, J lost 0 bases, and 17 bases lay in between. CDR3 amino acids: CASSLGSRGVISTDTQYF. For the CDR3, the DNA is TGTGCCAGCAGCTTAGGCAGCCGCGGGGTAATTAGCACAGATACGCAGTATTTT.

The chain combines TRBV18 with TRBJ2-2; D may be TRBD2 (5 bases). CDR1 and CDR2 from the germline V gene are KGHSH and LQKENI. Trimming removed 2 bases from V and 7 bases from J, with 8 bases in between. The CDR3 is made up of 13 amino acids. CDR3 bases: TGTGCCAGCTCACCATACGGGGTCGGGGAGCTGTTTTTT. As protein: CASSPYGVGELFF.

This clone occurred a few times. The CDR3 sequence is CASGGEKPLHF. The CDR3 coding sequence is TGCGCCAGCGGGGGGGAAAAGCCCCTCCACTTT. The chain carries TRBV10-1 and TRBJ1-6, with a tentative D call TRBD1 (5 bases). Trimming took 8 bases from V and 13 from J, leaving 12 bases between them. This CDR3 has 11 amino acids. Germline V gene lookup returns CDR1 WNHNN and CDR2 SYGVQD (reference sequence).

Concerning this clone: The same CDR3 also results from other DNA sequences found in this sample. The rearrangement links TRBV30 to TRBJ1-2; D gene uncertain. CDR1 is GTSNPN, CDR2 SVGIG, per germline (reference sequence). Trimming stripped 2 bases from V and 4 bases from J, with 5 bases between. CDR3 size: 11 residues. Here the CDR3 DNA reads TGTGCCTGGAGTCCCGGCTATGGCTACACCTTC. Translated, it gives CAWSPGYGYTF.

J is TRBJ1-2 and V is TRBV4-1; unclear D gene. The V gene lost 3 bases and the J gene lost 6 bases, with 14 bases spanning the gap. Germline V gives CDR1 MGHRA, CDR2 YSYEKL. CDR3 length: 14 amino acids. The CDR3 loop reads CASSQIGVFNGYTF. The CDR3 region has the DNA TGCGCCAGCAGCCAGATCGGGGTATTTAATGGCTACACCTTC.

The chain is built from TRBV9 and TRBJ2-6, with a weak D call TRBD2 (7 bases). Trimming stripped 2 bases from V and 5 bases from J, with 14 bases between. Germline CDR1 SGDLS, CDR2 YYNGEE. This CDR3 comprises 16 residues. CDR3 sequence (DNA): TGTGCCAGCAGCGTTACGTGGGGGGGCCGGGCCAACGTCCTGACTTTC. Translating gives CASSVTWGGRANVLTF. Together with reference TRBV9 and TRBJ2-6, the CDR3 gives the full variable domain: DSGVTQTPKHLITATGQRVTLRCSPRSGDLSVYWYQQSLDQGLQFLIQYYNGEERAKGNILERFSAQQFPDLHSELNLSSLELGDSALYFCASSVTWGGRANVLTFGAGSRLTVL.

This clone has a handful of counts. V usage is TRBV7-8 and J usage is TRBJ2-7; weak D call: TRBD1 (5 bases). CDR1 SGHVS and CDR2 FQNEAQ come from the germline V gene. CDR3 length: 15 residues. V lost 3 bases and J 3 bases, leaving 15 bases between the germline ends. The CDR3 loop reads CASSFVPQENYEQYF. For the CDR3, the DNA is TGTGCCAGCAGCTTTGTCCCACAGGAAAACTACGAGCAGTACTTC.

As for this clone: This sample also contains other DNA sequences that code for the same CDR3. This chain joins TRBV18 and TRBJ1-1; D gene uncertain. The CDR3 loop spans 12 amino acids. Between the trimmed V and J ends, which lost 3 bases and 2 bases, there was a span of 4 bases. Germline lookup yields CDR1 KGHSH and CDR2 LQKENI. CDR3 nucleotide sequence: TGTGCCAGCTCACCCACTAACACTGAAGCTTTCTTT. Protein sequence: CASSPTNTEAFF.